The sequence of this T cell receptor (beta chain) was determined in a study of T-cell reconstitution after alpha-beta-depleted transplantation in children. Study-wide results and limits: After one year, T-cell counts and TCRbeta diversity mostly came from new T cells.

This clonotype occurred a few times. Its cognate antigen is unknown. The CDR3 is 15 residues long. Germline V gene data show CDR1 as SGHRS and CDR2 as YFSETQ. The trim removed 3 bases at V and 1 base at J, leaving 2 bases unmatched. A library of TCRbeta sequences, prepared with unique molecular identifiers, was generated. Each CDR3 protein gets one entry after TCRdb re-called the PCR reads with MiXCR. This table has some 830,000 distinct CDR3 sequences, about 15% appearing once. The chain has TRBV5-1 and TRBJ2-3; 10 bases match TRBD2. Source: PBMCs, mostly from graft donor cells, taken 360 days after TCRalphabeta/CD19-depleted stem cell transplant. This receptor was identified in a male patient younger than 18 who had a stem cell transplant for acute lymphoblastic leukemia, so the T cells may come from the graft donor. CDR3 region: CASSSLAGRTDTQYF. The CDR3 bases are TGCGCCAGCAGCTCACTAGCGGGACGCACAGATACGCAGTATTTT.